A selection of T cell receptor beta chains follows, all from one sample in a study of beta chain features in type 1 diabetes. Here immunoSEQ multiplex PCR was the method, and the copy in TCRdb shows in-frame clones only, minus some. This table has more than 300,000 clones, roughly 12% appearing once. Input material: naive CD4+ T cells from blood. All receptors come from a man aged 18 to 29 in good health. CDR3s include the opening cysteine and the closing phenylalanine or tryptophan. D genes are given only for firm matches. Clone size is stated in some rows and not others, as once, few, many or a class when expanded.

d_call,clone_size,v_call,j_call,cdr3_nt,cdr3_aa
.,.,TRBV18,TRBJ2-7,TGTGCCAGCTCACCATTTTTGACTAGAAGCTCCTACGAGCAGTACTTC,CASSPFLTRSSYEQYF
TRBD1,.,TRBV30,TRBJ1-3,TGTGCCTGGGTTTCGACAGGGAAGGTCCCTGGAAACACCATATATTTT,CAWVSTGKVPGNTIYF
.,few,TRBV6-5,TRBJ2-2,TGTGCCAGCAGTTACTCGGCGGGGAAGCAGGCCGGGGAGCTGTTTTTT,CASSYSAGKQAGELFF
TRBD1,.,TRBV5-1,TRBJ1-1,TGCGCCAGCAGCTCCAGGGGGCCGTACACTGAAGCTTTCTTT,CASSSRGPYTEAFF
.,few,TRBV28,TRBJ1-2,TGTGCCAGCAGTCGGTATGGCTACACCTTC,CASSRYGYTF
TRBD2,few,TRBV5-4,TRBJ2-3,TGTGCCAGCAGCTCTGATAGCGGGGGGAGCACAGATACGCAGTATTTT,CASSSDSGGSTDTQYF
TRBD2,.,TRBV5-4,TRBJ2-1,TGTGCCAGCAGCGGCCAGACTAGCGAGGTTGAGCAGTTCTTC,CASSGQTSEVEQFF
TRBD2,.,TRBV28,TRBJ2-5,TGTGCCAGCAGTATCCTCGGGACTAGCGGGGAGACCCAGTACTTC,CASSILGTSGETQYF
.,.,TRBV5-1,TRBJ2-4,TGCGCCAGCAGCTTGGCCGGTGAAAACATTCAGTACTTC,CASSLAGENIQYF
.,few,TRBV6-5,TRBJ2-7,TGTGCCAGCAGTAGCGCCCCGGGAGCCTATTACGAGCAGTACTTC,CASSSAPGAYYEQYF
TRBD2,.,TRBV19,TRBJ2-1,TGTGCCAGTAGTACCCTTCTAGCGGGAGGGGATGAGCAGTTCTTC,CASSTLLAGGDEQFF
TRBD1,few,TRBV7-2,TRBJ1-2,TGTGCCAGCAGCTCAGACAGGGAGGTCTATGGCTACACCTTC,CASSSDREVYGYTF
.,few,TRBV15,TRBJ1-5,TGTGCCACCAGCAGAGATAAGGCAGGGAATCAGCCCCAGCATTTT,CATSRDKAGNQPQHF
.,.,TRBV9,TRBJ2-1,TGTGCCAGCAGCGTAGCGGGGGTATACAATGAGCAGTTCTTC,CASSVAGVYNEQFF
TRBD1,.,TRBV28,TRBJ1-2,TGTGCCAGCAGTCCGGGACAGGGGAACTATGGCTACACCTTC,CASSPGQGNYGYTF
.,few,TRBV2,TRBJ1-2,TGTGCCAGCAGGGAAAGGACACTCTATGGCTACACCTTC,CASRERTLYGYTF
TRBD1,few,TRBV30,TRBJ1-6,TGTGCCTGGAGACTGACAGGGTCTGGTAATTCACCCCTCCACTTT,CAWRLTGSGNSPLHF
TRBD1,.,TRBV4-3,TRBJ2-2,TGCGCCAGCAGCCCCCACAGGGGATGGAACACCGGGGAGCTGTTTTTT,CASSPHRGWNTGELFF
.,.,TRBV6-5,TRBJ2-5,TGTGCCAGCAGTTACTACGGAGCGGGCGGACAAGAGACCCAGTACTTC,CASSYYGAGGQETQYF
TRBD2,.,TRBV6-5,TRBJ2-1,TGTGCCAGCAGTTACTCCCTAGCGGGAGGTGGGAGTGAGCAGTTCTTC,CASSYSLAGGGSEQFF
.,.,TRBV27,TRBJ1-6,TGTGCCAGCAGTTTCTCCAGGGATTCACCCCTCCACTTT,CASSFSRDSPLHF
.,.,TRBV11-2,TRBJ2-1,TGTGCCAGCAGCTTAGAAAACAGCAACAATGAGCAGTTCTTC,CASSLENSNNEQFF
TRBD1,.,TRBV29-1,TRBJ2-1,TGCAGCGTTCCTCCGGGACAGGGGGTTGATGAGCAGTTCTTC,CSVPPGQGVDEQFF
.,few,TRBV6-6,TRBJ2-7,TGTGCCAGCAGTTACCTGCGTTACGAGCAGTACTTC,CASSYLRYEQYF